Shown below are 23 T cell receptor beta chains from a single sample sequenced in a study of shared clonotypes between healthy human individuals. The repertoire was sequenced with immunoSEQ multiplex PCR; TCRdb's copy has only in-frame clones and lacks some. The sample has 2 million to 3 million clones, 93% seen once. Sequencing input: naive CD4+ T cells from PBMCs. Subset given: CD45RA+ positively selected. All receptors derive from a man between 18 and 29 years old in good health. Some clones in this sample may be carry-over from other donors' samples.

The CDR3 DNA reads as TGTGCCAGCAGACCGATAGCGGGAGGAGGAGGTACGCAGTATTTT. This encodes CASRPIAGGGGTQYF. The rearrangement joins TRBV11-2 to TRBJ2-3; 10 bases are a match to TRBD2. The V segment lost 6 bases and the J segment 8 bases; nucleotides outside the gene matches: 11. CDR1 and CDR2 (germline): SGHAT, FQNNGV. There are 15 residues in the CDR3.

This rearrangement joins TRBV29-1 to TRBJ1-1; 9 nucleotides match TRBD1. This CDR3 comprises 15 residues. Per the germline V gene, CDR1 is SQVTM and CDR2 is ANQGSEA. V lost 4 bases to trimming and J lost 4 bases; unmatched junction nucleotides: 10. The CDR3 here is CSVGGTGWMGTEAFF. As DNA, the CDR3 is TGCAGCGTTGGCGGGACAGGGTGGATGGGCACTGAAGCTTTCTTT. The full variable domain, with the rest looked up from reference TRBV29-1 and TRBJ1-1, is SAVISQKPSRDICQRGTSLTIQCQVDSQVTMMFWYRQQPGQSLTLIATANQGSEATYESGFVIDKFPISRPNLTFSTLTVSNMSPEDSSIYLCSVGGTGWMGTEAFFGQGTRLTVV.

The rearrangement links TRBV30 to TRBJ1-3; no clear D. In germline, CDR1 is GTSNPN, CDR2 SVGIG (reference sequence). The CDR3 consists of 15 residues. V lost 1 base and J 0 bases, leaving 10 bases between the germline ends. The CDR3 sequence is CAWSGGQVSGNTIYF. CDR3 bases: TGTGCCTGGAGTGGGGGTCAGGTCTCTGGAAACACCATATATTTT.

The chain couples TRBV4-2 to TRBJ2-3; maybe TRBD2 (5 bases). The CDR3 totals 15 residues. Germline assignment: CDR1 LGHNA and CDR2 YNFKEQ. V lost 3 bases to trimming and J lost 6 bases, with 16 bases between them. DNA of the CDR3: TGTGCCAGCAGCCAGACGGCGGTCCGAGGGGATACGCAGTATTTT. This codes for CASSQTAVRGDTQYF.

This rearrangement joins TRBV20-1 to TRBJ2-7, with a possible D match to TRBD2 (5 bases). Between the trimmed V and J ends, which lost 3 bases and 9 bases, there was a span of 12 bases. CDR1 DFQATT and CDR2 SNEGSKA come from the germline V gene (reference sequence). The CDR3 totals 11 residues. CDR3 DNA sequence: TGCAGTGCTAGTAAATTCAGCGGGCAGTACTTC. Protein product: CSASKFSGQYF.

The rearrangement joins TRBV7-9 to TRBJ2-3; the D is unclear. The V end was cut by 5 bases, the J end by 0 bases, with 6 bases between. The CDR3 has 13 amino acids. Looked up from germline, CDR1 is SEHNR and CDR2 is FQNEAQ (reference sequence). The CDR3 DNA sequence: TGTGCCAGCAGCGCCACTAGCACAGATACGCAGTATTTT. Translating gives CASSATSTDTQYF.

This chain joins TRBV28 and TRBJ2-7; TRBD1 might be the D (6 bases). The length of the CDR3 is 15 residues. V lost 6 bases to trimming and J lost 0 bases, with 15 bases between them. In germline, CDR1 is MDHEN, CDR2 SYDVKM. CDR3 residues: CASSYPGAPSYEQYF. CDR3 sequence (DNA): TGTGCCAGCAGCTACCCAGGGGCCCCCTCCTACGAGCAGTACTTC.

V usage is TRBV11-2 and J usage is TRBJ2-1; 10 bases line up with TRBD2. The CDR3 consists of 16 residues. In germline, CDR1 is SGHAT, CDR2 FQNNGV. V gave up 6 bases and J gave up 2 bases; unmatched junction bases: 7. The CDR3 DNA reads TGTGCCAGCAGACCAAAACTAGCGGGGACCTACAATGAGCAGTTCTTC. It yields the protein CASRPKLAGTYNEQFF. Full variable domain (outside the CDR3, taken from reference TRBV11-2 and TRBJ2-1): EAGVAQSPRYKIIEKRQSVAFWCNPISGHATLYWYQQILGQGPKLLIQFQNNGVVDDSQLPKDRFSAERLKGVDSTLKIQPAKLEDSAVYLCASRPKLAGTYNEQFFGPGTRLTVL.

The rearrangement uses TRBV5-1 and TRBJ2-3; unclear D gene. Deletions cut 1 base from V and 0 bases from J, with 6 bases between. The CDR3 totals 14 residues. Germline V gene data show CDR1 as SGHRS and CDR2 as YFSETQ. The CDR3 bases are TGCGCCAGCAGCTTGTTGGTGAGCACAGATACGCAGTATTTT. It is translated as CASSLLVSTDTQYF. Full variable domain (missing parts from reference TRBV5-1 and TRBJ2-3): KAGVTQTPRYLIKTRGQQVTLSCSPISGHRSVSWYQQTPGQGLQFLFEYFSETQRNKGNFPGRFSGRQFSNSRSEMNVSTLELGDSALYLCASSLLVSTDTQYFGPGTRLTVL.

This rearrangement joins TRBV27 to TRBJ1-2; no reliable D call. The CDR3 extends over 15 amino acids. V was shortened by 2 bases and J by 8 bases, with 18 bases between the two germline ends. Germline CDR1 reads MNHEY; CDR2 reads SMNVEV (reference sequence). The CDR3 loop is CASSLNSGRSGGYTF. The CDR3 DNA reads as TGTGCCAGCAGTTTAAACAGCGGCCGATCCGGCGGCTACACCTTC.

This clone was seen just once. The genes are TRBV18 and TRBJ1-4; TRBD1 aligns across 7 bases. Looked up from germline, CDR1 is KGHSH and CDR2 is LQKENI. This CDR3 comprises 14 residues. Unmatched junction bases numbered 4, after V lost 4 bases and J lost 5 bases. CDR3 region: CASSLGTENEKLFF. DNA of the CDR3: TGTGCCAGCTCACTTGGGACAGAGAATGAAAAACTGTTTTTT.

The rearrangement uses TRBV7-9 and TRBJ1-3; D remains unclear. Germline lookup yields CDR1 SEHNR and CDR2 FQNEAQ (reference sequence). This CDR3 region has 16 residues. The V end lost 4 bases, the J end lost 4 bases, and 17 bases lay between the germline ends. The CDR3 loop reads CASSSPYLSEGNTIYF. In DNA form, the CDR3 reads TGTGCCAGCAGCTCCCCCTACCTTTCAGAAGGAAACACCATATATTTT. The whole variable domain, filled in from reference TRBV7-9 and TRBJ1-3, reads DTGVSQNPRHKITKRGQNVTFRCDPISEHNRLYWYRQTLGQGPEFLTYFQNEAQLEKSRLLSDRFSAERPKGSFSTLEIQRTEQGDSAMYLCASSSPYLSEGNTIYFGEGSWLTVV.

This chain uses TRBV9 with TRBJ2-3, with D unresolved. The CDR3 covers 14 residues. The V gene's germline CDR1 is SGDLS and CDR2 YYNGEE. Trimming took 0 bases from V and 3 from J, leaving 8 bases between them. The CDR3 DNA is TGTGCCAGCAGCGTAGCCTGGGATACAGATACGCAGTATTTT. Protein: CASSVAWDTDTQYF.

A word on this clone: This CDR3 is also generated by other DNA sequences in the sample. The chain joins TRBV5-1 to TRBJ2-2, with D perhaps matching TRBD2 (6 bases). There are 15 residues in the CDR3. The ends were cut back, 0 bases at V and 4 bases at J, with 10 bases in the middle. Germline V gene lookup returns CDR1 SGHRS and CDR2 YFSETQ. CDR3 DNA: TGCGCCAGCAGCTTGGCCGGGGGTACCACCGGGGAGCTGTTTTTT. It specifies CASSLAGGTTGELFF.

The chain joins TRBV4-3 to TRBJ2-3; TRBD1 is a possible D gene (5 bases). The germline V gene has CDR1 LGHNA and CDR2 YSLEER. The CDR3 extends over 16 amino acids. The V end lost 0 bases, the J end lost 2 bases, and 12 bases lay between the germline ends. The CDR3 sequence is CASSQDVGAYTDTQYF. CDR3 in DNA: TGCGCCAGCAGCCAAGATGTAGGGGCGTACACAGATACGCAGTATTTT.

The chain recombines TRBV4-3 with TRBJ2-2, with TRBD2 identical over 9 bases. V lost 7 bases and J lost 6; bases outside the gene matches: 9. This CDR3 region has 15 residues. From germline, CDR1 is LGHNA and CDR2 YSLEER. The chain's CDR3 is CASTERIAGAGELFF. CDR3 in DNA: TGCGCCAGCACCGAGAGGATAGCGGGAGCCGGGGAGCTGTTTTTT.

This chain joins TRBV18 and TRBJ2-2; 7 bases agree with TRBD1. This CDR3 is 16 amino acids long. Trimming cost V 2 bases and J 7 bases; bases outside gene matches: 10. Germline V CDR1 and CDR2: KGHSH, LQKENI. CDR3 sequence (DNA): TGTGCCAGCTCACCAACGGAACAGGGGCTGAGCGGGGAGCTGTTTTTT. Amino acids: CASSPTEQGLSGELFF. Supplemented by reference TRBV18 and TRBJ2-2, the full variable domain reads NAGVMQNPRHLVRRRGQEARLRCSPMKGHSHVYWYRQLPEEGLKFMVYLQKENIIDESGMPKERFSAEFPKEGPSILRIQQVVRGDSAAYFCASSPTEQGLSGELFFGEGSRLTVL.

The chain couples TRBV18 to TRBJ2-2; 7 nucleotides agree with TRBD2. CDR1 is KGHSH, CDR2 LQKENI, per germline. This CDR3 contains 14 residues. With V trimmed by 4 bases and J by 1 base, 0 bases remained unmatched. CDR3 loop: CASSLAGNTGELFF. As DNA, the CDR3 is TGTGCCAGCTCACTAGCGGGGAACACCGGGGAGCTGTTTTTT.

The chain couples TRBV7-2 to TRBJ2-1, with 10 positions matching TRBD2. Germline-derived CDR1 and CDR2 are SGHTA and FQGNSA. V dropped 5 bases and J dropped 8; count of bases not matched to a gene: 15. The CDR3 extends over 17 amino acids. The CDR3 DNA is TGTGCCAGCAGCCGGCTCTTTAGCGGGAGGCGAAGTTATGAGCAGTTCTTC. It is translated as CASSRLFSGRRSYEQFF.

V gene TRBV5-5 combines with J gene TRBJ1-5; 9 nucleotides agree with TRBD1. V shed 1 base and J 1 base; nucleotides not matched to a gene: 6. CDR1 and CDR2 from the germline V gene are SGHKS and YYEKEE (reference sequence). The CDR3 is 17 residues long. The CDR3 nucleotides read TGTGCCAGCAGCTTGAGGACAGGGGTTGGGAGCAATCAGCCCCAGCATTTT. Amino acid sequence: CASSLRTGVGSNQPQHF. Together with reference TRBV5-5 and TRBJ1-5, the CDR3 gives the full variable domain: DAGVTQSPTHLIKTRGQQVTLRCSPISGHKSVSWYQQVLGQGPQFIFQYYEKEERGRGNFPDRFSARQFPNYSSELNVNALLLGDSALYLCASSLRTGVGSNQPQHFGDGTRLSIL.

CDR3 loop: CAISESGGQYSPLHF. The CDR3 DNA follows: TGTGCCATCAGTGAGTCGGGTGGACAGTATTCACCCCTCCACTTT. This chain links TRBV10-3 with TRBJ1-6; D perhaps matches TRBD1 (6 bases). There are 15 residues in the CDR3. Germline assignment: CDR1 ENHRY and CDR2 SYGVKD. Trimming took 0 bases from V and 8 from J, leaving 11 bases between them.

DNA for the CDR3: TGTGCCAGCAGCTTAGTAGGTTCAGGGAAGAGAAACACCATATATTTT. The encoded protein is CASSLVGSGKRNTIYF. The chain is built from TRBV7-9 and TRBJ1-3, with D possibly matching TRBD1 (5 bases). Trimming stripped 1 base from V and 5 bases from J, with 15 bases between. This CDR3 has 16 residues. Germline V lookup: CDR1 SEHNR, CDR2 FQNEAQ (reference sequence).

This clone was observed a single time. The CDR3 region is CASSLVAGFGNTIYF. CDR3 DNA: TGCGCCAGCAGCTTGGTGGCAGGGTTCGGAAACACCATATATTTT. The chain uses TRBV5-1 and TRBJ1-3; D possibly corresponds to TRBD1 (5 bases). Germline CDR1 is SGHRS and CDR2 is YFSETQ. The CDR3 is 15 residues long. V shed 0 bases and J shed 4 bases, with 11 bases lying between them.